The clone carrying this TCR beta chain appeared a single time. Its antigen is currently unknown. This table comes from immunoSEQ multiplex PCR, and its TCRdb copy is limited to in-frame clones, with some not included. This table holds over 100,000 clones, roughly 90% found once. This sample was taken from a study of T cell responses to AZD1222 COVID-19 vaccine. The study, taken as a whole, reports: The study reported that nearly half of spike-specific TCRs target unmutated variant regions. Females outnumbered males among donors, who were mostly white British; clonal diversity was possibly underestimated.

The germline V gene encodes CDR1 SGHAT and CDR2 FQNNGV. The V and J ends lost 9 bases and 1 base, in that order; junction bases with no gene match: 9. The CDR3 sequence is 15 residues long. The chain has TRBV11-2 and TRBJ2-1, with TRBD1 matching over 7 bases. The source was peripheral blood, collected on day 0 of AZD1222 vaccination. The receptor comes from an adult in good health. CDR3 coding DNA: TGTGCCAGTGTTAAGGGGGCGGGTTCCTACAATGAGCAGTTCTTC. Protein: CASVKGAGSYNEQFF. The variable domain in full, completed from reference TRBV11-2 and TRBJ2-1, reads EAGVAQSPRYKIIEKRQSVAFWCNPISGHATLYWYQQILGQGPKLLIQFQNNGVVDDSQLPKDRFSAERLKGVDSTLKIQPAKLEDSAVYLCASVKGAGSYNEQFFGPGTRLTVL.